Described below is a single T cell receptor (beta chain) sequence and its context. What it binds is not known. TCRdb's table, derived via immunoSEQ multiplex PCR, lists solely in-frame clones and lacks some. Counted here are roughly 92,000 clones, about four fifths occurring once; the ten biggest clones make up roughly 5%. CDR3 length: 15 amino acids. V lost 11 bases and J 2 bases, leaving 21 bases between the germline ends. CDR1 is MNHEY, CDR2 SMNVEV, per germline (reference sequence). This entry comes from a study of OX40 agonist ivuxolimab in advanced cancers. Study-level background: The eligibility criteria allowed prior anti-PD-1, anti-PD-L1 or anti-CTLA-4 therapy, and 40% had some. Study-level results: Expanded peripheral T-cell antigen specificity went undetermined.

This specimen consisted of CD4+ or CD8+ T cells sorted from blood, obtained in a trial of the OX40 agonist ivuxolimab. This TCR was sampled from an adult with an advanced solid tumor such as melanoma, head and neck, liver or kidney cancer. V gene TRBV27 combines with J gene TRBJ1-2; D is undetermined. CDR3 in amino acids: CASAPLGMGNYGYTF. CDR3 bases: TGTGCCTCCGCCCCCTTGGGGATGGGGAACTATGGCTACACCTTC.